This passage covers 18 T cell receptor beta chains from one sample sequenced in a study of T cell clonotyping in hematopoietic cell transplantation. Here immunoSEQ multiplex PCR was the method, and the copy in TCRdb shows in-frame clones only, minus some. Of around 28,000 clones detected, more than 85% appear once; the ten largest clones hold 2% to 2.5%. Time point denoted: recipient sample about 28 days before transplant, after cytoreduction. This material consisted of peripheral blood mononuclear cells, taken before stem cell transplant. Receptors originate from a man in his fifties with acute myeloid leukemia. Some clones in this sample may be carry-over from other donors' samples.

This chain links TRBV6-6 with TRBJ2-4; TRBD1 agrees at 7 bases. V gave up 6 bases and J gave up 1 base; unmatched junction bases: 3. Germline values: CDR1 MNHNY, CDR2 SVGAGI (reference sequence). The CDR3 is made up of 14 amino acids. For the CDR3, the DNA is TGTGCCAGCAGCCCGGACAGGGCCAAAAACATTCAGTACTTC. Encoded protein: CASSPDRAKNIQYF.

The table lists this clone with a count of one. This chain joins TRBV7-2 and TRBJ2-4, with a tentative D call TRBD1 (6 bases). The V end was cut by 6 bases, the J end by 9 bases, with 24 bases between. The CDR3 is made up of 16 amino acids. CDR1 is SGHTA, CDR2 FQGNSA, per germline. The CDR3 nucleotides read TGTGCCAGCAGTCCCACAGGGACCGGATCCTTCGGCATTCAGTACTTC. It specifies CASSPTGTGSFGIQYF.

The chain carries TRBV2 and TRBJ2-7; 7 bases agree with TRBD1. CDR1 and CDR2 from the germline V gene are SNHLY and FYNNEI. The CDR3 runs to 13 residues. The V segment lost 6 bases and the J segment 2 bases; nucleotides outside the gene matches: 4. CDR3 region: CASRGTAAYEQYF. CDR3 DNA: TGTGCCAGCAGGGGGACAGCGGCCTACGAGCAGTACTTC.

This chain links TRBV7-2 with TRBJ2-1, with 7 bases fitting TRBD2. Per germline, CDR1 SGHTA and CDR2 FQGNSA. V shed 5 bases, J shed 6 bases, and the junction held 10 bases outside the gene matches. The CDR3 sequence is 15 residues long. CDR3 sequence: CASSLGTRGGNEQFF. CDR3 coding DNA: TGTGCCAGCAGCCTCGGGACCCGCGGGGGCAATGAGCAGTTCTTC.

V gene TRBV7-9 combines with J gene TRBJ2-3; the D is unclear. V lost 4 bases, J lost 6 bases, and 8 bases lay in between. Germline V CDR1 and CDR2: SEHNR, FQNEAQ (reference sequence). CDR3 length: 12 amino acids. The CDR3 coding sequence is TGTGCCAGCAGCTCCATGGGGGATACGCAGTATTTT. This encodes CASSSMGDTQYF.

This clone was seen just once. The sample holds other DNA sequences that translate to the same CDR3. The chain couples TRBV28 to TRBJ2-7, with a possible D match to TRBD2 (6 bases). Germline CDR1 is MDHEN and CDR2 is SYDVKM. The CDR3 is made up of 12 amino acids. Trimming pared 4 bases from V and 3 bases from J, leaving 7 bases between. The CDR3 DNA sequence: TGTGCCAGCAGTTCGACTAGCTACGAGCAGTACTTC. This sequence encodes CASSSTSYEQYF.

The rearrangement joins TRBV7-2 to TRBJ2-1; no reliable D call. CDR1 and CDR2 (germline): SGHTA, FQGNSA. The CDR3 spans 17 residues. V was shortened by 4 bases and J by 0 bases, with 16 bases between the two germline ends. The CDR3 nucleotides read TGTGCCAGCAGCTACGAGAGCGCCCATCGCTCCTACAATGAGCAGTTCTTC. Amino acids: CASSYESAHRSYNEQFF.

This sequence joins TRBV28 and TRBJ2-7, with TRBD2 matching over 13 bases. V was pared by 0 bases and J by 4 bases, with 9 bases of the junction left unmatched. This CDR3 spans 18 amino acids. CDR1 is MDHEN, CDR2 SYDVKM, per germline. The chain's CDR3 is CASSLWATSGRDGYEQYF. Written as DNA, the CDR3 is TGTGCCAGCAGTTTATGGGCAACTAGCGGGAGGGACGGATACGAGCAGTACTTC.

The V gene is TRBV4-3, the J gene TRBJ2-3, with 7 bases identical to TRBD2. Per germline, CDR1 LGHNA and CDR2 YSLEER. J gave up 1 base and V 2 bases, and 0 bases lay outside the gene matches. The CDR3 consists of 14 residues. The CDR3 DNA follows: TGCGCCAGCAGCCAACTAGCGGGCACAGATACGCAGTATTTT. It specifies CASSQLAGTDTQYF.

This clone has just one count. This chain links TRBV2 with TRBJ2-7; a possible D gene is TRBD1 (5 bases). V was trimmed by 7 bases and J by 3 bases, leaving 13 bases between them. Germline V lookup: CDR1 SNHLY, CDR2 FYNNEI. This CDR3 region has 13 residues. Written as DNA, the CDR3 is TGTGCCAGCACTGGGGCAGGCGGCTACGAGCAGTACTTC. It specifies CASTGAGGYEQYF. The whole variable domain, filled in from reference TRBV2 and TRBJ2-7, reads EPEVTQTPSHQVTQMGQEVILRCVPISNHLYFYWYRQILGQKVEFLVSFYNNEISEKSEIFDDQFSVERPDGSNFTLKIRSTKLEDSAMYFCASTGAGGYEQYFGPGTRLTVT.

V usage is TRBV18 and J usage is TRBJ1-2, with D maybe TRBD1 (5 bases). The V gene's germline CDR1 is KGHSH and CDR2 LQKENI. This CDR3 spans 15 amino acids. Between the trimmed V and J ends, which lost 2 bases and 6 bases, there was a span of 16 bases. CDR3 DNA sequence: TGTGCCAGCTCACCATTCCGGGAGGGGTCGGATGGCTACACCTTC. Translation gives CASSPFREGSDGYTF.

CDR3 nucleotides: TGTGCCAGCACGAACAGGGGGTTAGGGGAGCAGTACTTC. Translating gives CASTNRGLGEQYF. V and J are TRBV21-1 and TRBJ2-7; the table calls TRBD1, which could not be checked here. TRBV21-1 is reported as a pseudogene. The CDR3 loop spans 13 amino acids.

V is TRBV11-2 and J is TRBJ2-2; 8 bases line up with TRBD2. Germline CDR1 is SGHAT and CDR2 is FQNNGV. This CDR3 has 15 amino acids. The V and J ends lost 5 bases and 3 bases, in that order; junction bases with no gene match: 5. CDR3 sequence: CASSTGLADTGELFF. The CDR3, as DNA: TGTGCCAGCAGCACCGGACTAGCAGACACCGGGGAGCTGTTTTTT.

CDR3 DNA sequence: TGTGCCAGTAGCCCACAGGGGGCGTATATCAGGTACCAGCATTTT. Its protein product is CASSPQGAYIRYQHF. The genes are TRBV19 and TRBJ1-5; 9 bases fit TRBD1. The CDR3 has 15 amino acids. Germline CDR1 is LNHDA and CDR2 is SQIVND (reference sequence). Trimming at V came to 6 bases and at J to 12 bases, leaving 15 bases not matched to a gene.

This chain joins TRBV7-2 and TRBJ2-1; 12 positions match TRBD2. The CDR3 spans 15 residues. The germline V gene has CDR1 SGHTA and CDR2 FQGNSA. V shed 6 bases and J 5 bases; nucleotides not matched to a gene: 5. The DNA of the CDR3 is TGTGCCAGCAGGCGGACTAGCGGGGAGAACAATGAGCAGTTCTTC. As protein: CASRRTSGENNEQFF.

The CDR3 sequence is CATKHRETSGELFF. Here the CDR3 DNA reads TGTGCCACAAAGCACAGGGAGACGTCCGGGGAGCTGTTTTTT. The chain recombines TRBV2 with TRBJ2-2; TRBD1 might be the D (6 bases). CDR1 SNHLY and CDR2 FYNNEI come from the germline V gene. The length of the CDR3 is 14 residues. V was clipped by 10 bases and J by 6 bases, with 18 bases between them.

V usage is TRBV10-3 and J usage is TRBJ2-2, with TRBD1 identical over 8 bases. The ends lost 0 bases at V and 6 bases at J; junction bases unmatched: 9. In germline, CDR1 is ENHRY, CDR2 SYGVKD. The CDR3 has 17 residues. In DNA form, the CDR3 reads TGTGCCATCAGTGAGTCGGGGGGTGACAGGGGAGCCGGGGAGCTGTTTTTT. Translation gives CAISESGGDRGAGELFF.

The J gene is TRBJ1-5, the V gene TRBV6-4; 7 nucleotides align to TRBD1. This CDR3 spans 14 amino acids. V shed 6 bases and J 1 base; nucleotides not matched to a gene: 3. Per the germline V gene, CDR1 is MRHNA and CDR2 is SNTAGT. The chain's CDR3 is CASSPDRSNQPQHF. The CDR3 DNA sequence: TGTGCCAGCAGCCCGGACAGGAGCAATCAGCCCCAGCATTTT.